The 29 T cell receptor beta chains below were found in one sample sequenced in a study of graft-versus-host responses after intestinal transplantation. Method: immunoSEQ multiplex PCR; TCRdb's copy keeps in-frame clones and lacks some. The repertoire holds 11,000 to 15,000 clones, about 30% seen once, with around 5.7% in the top ten. Sequenced here: alloreactive CD4+ T cells from a mixed lymphocyte reaction culture, sampled before intestinal transplant. Subset reported: CFSE-low proliferating T cells sorted from roughly six-day pre-transplant mixed lymphocyte reaction (GvH or HvG direction). All receptors derive from a human patient who received an intestinal transplant.

The chain joins TRBV6-5 to TRBJ2-7, with D perhaps TRBD2 (6 bases). The germline gives CDR1 MNHEY, CDR2 SVGAGI. The CDR3 is made up of 15 amino acids. V lost 2 bases to trimming and J lost 2 bases, with 13 bases between them. In DNA, the CDR3 is TGTGCCAGCAGTTACCAAGCGGGTTTTCCCTACGAGCAGTACTTC. It yields the protein CASSYQAGFPYEQYF.

Sample share makes this clone medium-sized. The rearrangement joins TRBV6-1 to TRBJ1-2; TRBD1 aligns across 7 bases. Germline values: CDR1 MNHNS, CDR2 SASEGT. J gave up 1 base and V 6 bases, and 8 bases lay outside the gene matches. The CDR3 is made up of 15 amino acids. CDR3 bases: TGTGCCAGCAGCGCAACGGGACAGTTTAACTATGGCTACACCTTC. Amino acids: CASSATGQFNYGYTF.

This chain joins TRBV9 and TRBJ1-2; D gene uncertain. The ends were cut back, 3 bases at V and 8 bases at J, with 17 bases in the middle. Per germline, CDR1 SGDLS and CDR2 YYNGEE. CDR3 length: 14 residues. CDR3 DNA: TGTGCCAGCAGCGAAACCGGCCTCCTAAGGGGCTACACCTTC. Protein: CASSETGLLRGYTF.

The sample holds one count of this clone. The genes are TRBV5-1 and TRBJ2-2, with 8 bases lining up with TRBD1. CDR3 length: 16 amino acids. Germline V CDR1 and CDR2: SGHRS, YFSETQ. Losses at the gene ends were 1 base for V and 5 bases for J; bases not matched to a gene: 7. CDR3 coding DNA: TGCGCCAGCAGCTTGTTGTCCGGGACAGGAACCGGGGAGCTGTTTTTT. This codes for CASSLLSGTGTGELFF. Full variable domain (missing parts from reference TRBV5-1 and TRBJ2-2): KAGVTQTPRYLIKTRGQQVTLSCSPISGHRSVSWYQQTPGQGLQFLFEYFSETQRNKGNFPGRFSGRQFSNSRSEMNVSTLELGDSALYLCASSLLSGTGTGELFFGEGSRLTVL.

The rearrangement uses TRBV5-4 and TRBJ1-2, with D unresolved. CDR1 is SGHNT, CDR2 YYREEE, per germline (reference sequence). The CDR3 runs to 16 residues. Trimming shortened V by 6 bases and J by 4 bases, and 22 bases separated the two germline ends. CDR3 DNA sequence: TGTGCCAGCAAGTGCGTCATACCAGGAAAGACCTATGGCTACACCTTC. The encoded protein is CASKCVIPGKTYGYTF.

This sequence joins TRBV7-3 and TRBJ2-1; 8 positions agree with TRBD1. With 4 bases clipped from V and 4 bases from J, the junction kept 3 bases outside the gene matches. Germline V gene lookup returns CDR1 SGHTA and CDR2 FQGTGA. The CDR3 loop spans 14 amino acids. CDR3 nucleotide sequence: TGTGCCAGCAGCTCACGGACAGGGTACAATGAGCAGTTCTTC. This translates into CASSSRTGYNEQFF.

The chain is built from TRBV7-6 and TRBJ2-5, with 8 nucleotides matching TRBD2. The germline V gene has CDR1 SGHVS and CDR2 FNYEAQ. V gave up 5 bases and J gave up 4 bases; unmatched junction bases: 9. The CDR3 is made up of 15 amino acids. The CDR3 DNA follows: TGTGCCAGCAGCAGTCAAGCGGGAGTATCAGAGACCCAGTACTTC. Translating gives CASSSQAGVSETQYF.

The rearrangement joins TRBV27 to TRBJ2-1, with D possibly being TRBD2 (7 bases). The CDR3 is 12 residues long. Deletions cut 5 bases from V and 10 bases from J, with 12 bases between. Germline V lookup: CDR1 MNHEY, CDR2 SMNVEV (reference sequence). CDR3 sequence reads: CASSTRGGEQFF. DNA of the CDR3: TGTGCCAGCAGTACAAGGGGGGGGGAGCAGTTCTTC.

J is TRBJ2-5 and V is TRBV5-1, with TRBD1 matching over 7 bases. Germline V lookup: CDR1 SGHRS, CDR2 YFSETQ. V shed 4 bases, J shed 1 base, and the junction held 10 bases outside the gene matches. This CDR3 has 16 residues. CDR3 bases: TGCGCCAGCAGCCGGGGCTACCGGGACAGCCAAGAGACCCAGTACTTC. Its protein is CASSRGYRDSQETQYF.

This clone turned up a few times. The junction shows a germline mismatch at one end, possibly a read error. V and J are TRBV18 and TRBJ2-5, with unresolved D. The CDR3 spans 13 residues. Germline V gene sequence: CDR1 KGHSH, CDR2 LQKENI. The CDR3 nucleotides read TGTGCCAGCTCACCACGGTACCAGGAGACCCAGTACTTC. It specifies CASSPRYQETQYF.

The sample holds a few counts of this clone. V usage is TRBV19 and J usage is TRBJ2-1; D call uncertain. The CDR3 consists of 14 residues. V was clipped by 5 bases and J by 8 bases, with 16 bases between them. The V gene's germline CDR1 is LNHDA and CDR2 SQIVND (reference sequence). CDR3 amino acids: CASSRLQSRDEQFF. The CDR3 nucleotides read TGTGCCAGTAGTCGACTTCAATCAAGGGATGAGCAGTTCTTC.

CDR3 sequence: CASSEARAGNTIYF. CDR3 coding DNA: TGTGCCAGCAGTGAGGCGAGAGCCGGAAACACCATATATTTT. The genes are TRBV2 and TRBJ1-3, with D unresolved. CDR3 length: 14 residues. V was cut by 3 bases and J by 4 bases, with 10 bases left in between. The germline V gene encodes CDR1 SNHLY and CDR2 FYNNEI.

In this sample, this clone turned up a few times. The chain links TRBV5-1 to TRBJ2-7, with a possible D match to TRBD2 (5 bases). Trimming removed 0 bases from V and 5 bases from J, with 12 bases in between. Germline values: CDR1 SGHRS, CDR2 YFSETQ. The CDR3 runs 14 residues. The CDR3 DNA sequence: TGCGCCAGCAGCTTGGGGGTAGCGTCGGACGAGCAGTACTTC. It codes for CASSLGVASDEQYF.

J is TRBJ2-5 and V is TRBV29-1; 9 bases line up with TRBD2. CDR1 and CDR2 from the germline V gene are SQVTM and ANQGSEA. This CDR3 region has 14 residues. V shed 7 bases and J 5 bases; nucleotides not matched to a gene: 11. In DNA form, the CDR3 reads TGCAGCGATCTCGCGGGAGGGCCGGGGGAGACCCAGTACTTC. Translation: CSDLAGGPGETQYF.

This clone has a handful of counts. The V call is TRBV16, the J call TRBJ1-1, with D hard to call. This CDR3 has 13 amino acids. Per germline, CDR1 KGHSY and CDR2 FQNENV. Trimming removed 0 bases at V and 11 bases at J, with 13 bases between. CDR3 sequence reads: CASSQSSGSSAFF. The CDR3 coding sequence is TGTGCCAGCAGCCAATCGTCGGGCTCATCGGCTTTCTTT. Filled out from reference TRBV16 and TRBJ1-1, the complete variable domain reads GEEVAQTPKHLVRGEGQKAKLYCAPIKGHSYVFWYQQVLKNEFKFLISFQNENVFDETGMPKERFSAKCLPNSPCSLEIQATKLEDSAVYFCASSQSSGSSAFFGQGTRLTVV.

In its sample, this clone was seen a few times. V usage is TRBV6-5 and J usage is TRBJ2-3; D perhaps matches TRBD1 (6 bases). The CDR3 sequence is 15 residues long. V was shortened by 5 bases and J by 3 bases, with 15 bases between the two germline ends. Germline V CDR1 and CDR2: MNHEY, SVGAGI. The CDR3 DNA sequence: TGTGCCAGCAGTACCAACAGGGTAGGGACAGATACGCAGTATTTT. Amino acid sequence: CASSTNRVGTDTQYF.

In the case of this clone: A junction end diverges from the germline sequence, so it may reflect a read error. The chain joins TRBV6-5 to TRBJ1-1, with D perhaps TRBD1 (5 bases). CDR1 and CDR2 (germline): MNHEY, SVGAGI. There are 14 residues in the CDR3. CDR3 bases: TGTGCGAGCAGTTACCGACAGATGAACACTGAAGCTTTGTTT. Encoded protein: CASSYRQMNTEALF.

As DNA, the CDR3 is TGTGCCAGCAGCGGATGGGAGGGGGGCACAGATACGCAGTATTTT. This encodes CASSGWEGGTDTQYF. The chain uses TRBV5-5 and TRBJ2-3, with D tentatively TRBD2 (7 bases). The germline CDR1 and CDR2 sequences are SGHKS and YYEKEE (reference sequence). The V and J ends lost 4 bases and 1 base respectively, with 13 bases between them. The CDR3 spans 15 residues.

The chain couples TRBV5-6 to TRBJ2-4; no definite D call. The V gene lost 9 bases and the J gene lost 3 bases, with 13 bases spanning the gap. Germline-derived CDR1 and CDR2 are SGHDT and YYEEEE. The CDR3 runs to 13 residues. The chain's CDR3 is CATTTVGKNIQYF. The CDR3 region has the DNA TGTGCCACCACGACGGTTGGCAAAAACATTCAGTACTTC.

DNA of the CDR3: TGTGCCAGCAGGGCAGGGTGGGACACCGGGGAGCTGTTTTTT. It is translated as CASRAGWDTGELFF. The chain employs TRBV5-6 and TRBJ2-2; TRBD1 is a possible D gene (5 bases). V lost 5 bases and J 3 bases, leaving 11 bases between the germline ends. The V gene's germline CDR1 is SGHDT and CDR2 YYEEEE. The length of the CDR3 is 14 residues.

This clone was seen a handful of times. The genes are TRBV28 and TRBJ1-2, with TRBD1 matching 9 bases. V gave up 6 bases and J gave up 5 bases; unmatched junction bases: 7. Germline values: CDR1 MDHEN, CDR2 SYDVKM. This CDR3 is 14 amino acids long. This chain's CDR3 is CASRGTGFWYGYTF. CDR3 nucleotide sequence: TGTGCCAGCAGAGGGACAGGGTTTTGGTATGGCTACACCTTC.

The rearrangement uses TRBV6-9 and TRBJ1-1, with D maybe TRBD1 (5 bases). The germline CDR1 and CDR2 sequences are MNHGY and SVAAGI. The CDR3 length is 15 residues. With 6 bases removed from V and 0 bases from J, the gap between germline ends came to 14 bases. This CDR3 is CASRAGRQMNTEAFF. The CDR3 DNA follows: TGTGCCAGCAGAGCGGGGCGGCAGATGAACACTGAAGCTTTCTTT.

This clone was observed a handful of times. It is likely a read error: a sequence one base away is far more abundant. The V call is TRBV7-2, the J call TRBJ1-1; D not certain. Germline CDR1 SGHTA, CDR2 FQGNSA. CDR3 length equals 13 residues. Here the CDR3 DNA reads TGTGCCTGCAGCTTATCAGGAATAGGTGAAGCTTTCTTT. Translating gives CACSLSGIGEAFF.

This clone was observed a few times. The chain's CDR3 is CASSIRQGVYEQYF. In DNA, the CDR3 is TGCGCCAGCAGCATCCGGCAGGGGGTCTACGAGCAGTACTTC. The J gene is TRBJ2-5, the V gene TRBV5-1, with 7 bases matching TRBD1. Gene TRBJ2-7 matches the end of the DNA better, so the J call may be wrong. Germline CDR1 reads SGHRS; CDR2 reads YFSETQ. The CDR3 loop spans 14 amino acids.

This clone was detected only a few times. The rearrangement joins TRBV29-1 to TRBJ2-7, with TRBD2 as a possible D gene (5 bases). Trimming pared 1 base from V and 7 bases from J, leaving 17 bases between. Germline lookup yields CDR1 SQVTM and CDR2 ANQGSEA. This CDR3 is 14 amino acids long. The CDR3 sequence is CSVEGPAGTREQYF. CDR3 nucleotide sequence: TGCAGCGTTGAAGGCCCGGCGGGTACTAGGGAGCAGTACTTC.

The V call is TRBV7-9, the J call TRBJ2-7, with 9 bases lining up with TRBD1. CDR1 is SEHNR and CDR2 is FQNEAQ in the germline V gene (reference sequence). The CDR3 sequence is 12 residues long. Trimming took 3 bases from V and 6 from J; bases not matched to a gene: 0. CDR3 sequence: CASSLTGGEQYF. The CDR3 DNA reads TGTGCCAGCAGCTTGACAGGGGGCGAGCAGTACTTC.

Details on this clone: Other DNA variants within this sample encode the same CDR3. The chain combines TRBV5-6 with TRBJ1-1, with D possibly TRBD1 on 5 matching bases. Trimming took off 1 base at V and 8 bases at J, with 15 bases between the two ends. The CDR3 spans 14 residues. The germline V gene encodes CDR1 SGHDT and CDR2 YYEEEE. The DNA for the CDR3 is TGTGCCAGCAGCTTGAGGGGAGGTACGGGGGAAGCTTTCTTT. This encodes CASSLRGGTGEAFF.

The chain links TRBV6-6 to TRBJ2-7, with D unresolved. The V and J ends lost 5 bases and 1 base respectively, with 6 bases between them. The CDR3 runs to 12 residues. The germline V gene encodes CDR1 MNHNY and CDR2 SVGAGI (reference sequence). CDR3 in amino acids: CASSTRSYEQYF. CDR3 coding DNA: TGTGCCAGCAGTACGCGGTCCTACGAGCAGTACTTC.

By share of the sample, this clone is medium-sized. V gene TRBV2 combines with J gene TRBJ1-5; D ambiguous. The ends were cut back, 5 bases at V and 7 bases at J, with 12 bases in the middle. The germline V gene encodes CDR1 SNHLY and CDR2 FYNNEI. The CDR3 sequence is 13 residues long. The chain's CDR3 is CASSPLFGQPQHF. CDR3 DNA: TGTGCCAGCAGTCCCCTGTTTGGCCAGCCCCAGCATTTT.